The 19 T cell receptor beta chains listed next were all sequenced from one sample in a study of blood T cell repertoires in COVID-19. Some clones are missing from TCRdb's copy, which holds only in-frame ones; the method was immunoSEQ multiplex PCR. Here the sample spans about 170,000 clones, about 80% being singletons. The sequenced material came from peripheral blood. These receptors came from an elderly woman with acute or convalescent COVID-19.

The chain recombines TRBV5-1 with TRBJ2-7; D gene unclear. The CDR3 totals 15 residues. Between the trimmed V and J ends, which lost 4 bases and 6 bases, there was a span of 20 bases. In germline, CDR1 is SGHRS, CDR2 YFSETQ. CDR3 in DNA: TGCGCCAGCAGCCCCGCCGGCAGAGCGTTCTCCGAGCAGTACTTC. Translation gives CASSPAGRAFSEQYF.

The chain couples TRBV30 to TRBJ1-5; weak D call: TRBD1 (5 bases). Deletions cut 2 bases from V and 1 base from J, with 15 bases between. Germline CDR1 GTSNPN, CDR2 SVGIG (reference sequence). The CDR3 is 16 amino acids. The CDR3 region has the DNA TGTGCCTGGAGTCTCGGGGGGGGTAACAGCAATCAGCCCCAGCATTTT. It encodes CAWSLGGGNSNQPQHF.

The chain joins TRBV5-1 to TRBJ2-2; TRBD2 aligns across 10 bases. Germline assignment: CDR1 SGHRS and CDR2 YFSETQ. The CDR3 runs 16 residues. With 7 bases clipped from V and 1 base from J, the junction kept 7 bases outside the gene matches. For the CDR3, the DNA is TGCGCCAGCGGGGTAGCGGGAGGTCGGAACACCGGGGAGCTGTTTTTT. Encoded protein: CASGVAGGRNTGELFF.

The gene calls are TRBV18 and TRBJ1-1, with D perhaps TRBD1 (6 bases). The CDR3 loop spans 14 amino acids. The germline V and J ends were trimmed by 4 bases and 2 bases, with 11 bases remaining between them. Germline V gives CDR1 KGHSH, CDR2 LQKENI. The CDR3 spells CASSLQGPNTEAFF. The CDR3 region has the DNA TGTGCCAGCTCACTACAGGGCCCTAACACTGAAGCTTTCTTT.

The rearrangement links TRBV7-2 to TRBJ2-7, with TRBD2 matching 10 bases. The CDR3 extends over 15 amino acids. Per germline, CDR1 SGHTA and CDR2 FQGNSA. V gave up 1 base and J gave up 4 bases; unmatched junction bases: 4. Here the CDR3 DNA reads TGTGCCAGCAGCTTAGGTCTAGCGGGAGTTTACGAGCAGTACTTC. It codes for CASSLGLAGVYEQYF.

This rearrangement joins TRBV2 to TRBJ2-1; TRBD2 matches at 9 bases. This CDR3 has 16 amino acids. Germline-derived CDR1 and CDR2 are SNHLY and FYNNEI. The V and J ends lost 4 bases and 10 bases, in that order; junction bases with no gene match: 14. The chain's CDR3 is CASSVLAGRMGGEQFF. The CDR3 region has the DNA TGTGCCAGCAGTGTTCTAGCGGGGAGGATGGGAGGGGAGCAGTTCTTC. Complete variable domain (other parts from reference TRBV2 and TRBJ2-1): EPEVTQTPSHQVTQMGQEVILRCVPISNHLYFYWYRQILGQKVEFLVSFYNNEISEKSEIFDDQFSVERPDGSNFTLKIRSTKLEDSAMYFCASSVLAGRMGGEQFFGPGTRLTVL.

This clone has only a few counts. This chain uses TRBV14 with TRBJ2-1, with 9 nucleotides matching TRBD1. This CDR3 comprises 17 residues. Germline V gene lookup returns CDR1 SGHDN and CDR2 FVKESK. V was clipped by 4 bases and J by 7 bases; unmatched bases: 14. CDR3 sequence reads: CASSPRQGVIHGNEQFF. In DNA form, the CDR3 reads TGTGCCAGCAGCCCCCGACAGGGGGTAATCCACGGGAATGAGCAGTTCTTC.

The J gene is TRBJ1-5, the V gene TRBV18; 7 bases line up with TRBD1. J gave up 7 bases and V 3 bases, and 6 bases lay outside the gene matches. The V gene's germline CDR1 is KGHSH and CDR2 LQKENI. The CDR3 loop spans 14 amino acids. Here the CDR3 reads CASSPTGAWQPQHF. The CDR3 region has the DNA TGTGCCAGCTCACCCACAGGGGCCTGGCAGCCCCAGCATTTT.

The chain couples TRBV6-2 or TRBV6-3 to TRBJ2-3; TRBD2 agrees at 9 bases. This CDR3 comprises 16 residues. V lost 1 base to trimming and J lost 4 bases; unmatched junction nucleotides: 6. Germline CDR1 is MNHEY and CDR2 is SVGEGT. The CDR3, as DNA: TGTGCCAGCAGTTACTTACCCAGCGGGAGGCCAGATACGCAGTATTTT. Translated, it gives CASSYLPSGRPDTQYF.

This chain uses TRBV2 with TRBJ1-6; D gene ambiguous. The CDR3 is 11 residues long. The V gene lost 1 base and the J gene lost 16 bases, with 8 bases spanning the gap. The germline V gene has CDR1 SNHLY and CDR2 FYNNEI. The CDR3 sequence: CASSEGPVLHF. CDR3 DNA: TGTGCCAGCAGTGAAGGGCCCGTGCTCCACTTT.

The V and J genes are TRBV7-9 and TRBJ1-2; tentatively, D is TRBD1 (5 bases). This CDR3 contains 14 residues. Trimming took off 1 base at V and 4 bases at J, with 10 bases between the two ends. CDR1 and CDR2 from the germline V gene are SEHNR and FQNEAQ (reference sequence). The DNA of the CDR3 is TGTGCCAGCAGCTTAGAAGGCGGGACCTATGGCTACACCTTC. Translating it yields CASSLEGGTYGYTF. The variable domain in full, completed from reference TRBV7-9 and TRBJ1-2, reads DTGVSQNPRHKITKRGQNVTFRCDPISEHNRLYWYRQTLGQGPEFLTYFQNEAQLEKSRLLSDRFSAERPKGSFSTLEIQRTEQGDSAMYLCASSLEGGTYGYTFGSGTRLTVV.

J is TRBJ2-3 and V is TRBV5-1, with 8 bases aligning to TRBD2. The CDR3 is made up of 17 amino acids. The J segment lost 3 bases and the V segment lost 3 bases, leaving 12 bases of the junction unmatched. CDR1 and CDR2 from the germline V gene are SGHRS and YFSETQ. This chain's CDR3 is CASSWGRAGAGTDTQYF. The CDR3 bases are TGCGCCAGCAGCTGGGGGAGAGCGGGAGCGGGGACAGATACGCAGTATTTT.

The chain is built from TRBV28 and TRBJ2-7; D is unclear. V shed 4 bases and J shed 3 bases, with 19 bases lying between them. The CDR3 has 16 amino acids. The germline gives CDR1 MDHEN, CDR2 SYDVKM. CDR3 nucleotide sequence: TGTGCCAGCAGTTCTCCCCCCCTGACACCCGGCTACGAGCAGTACTTC. Translation: CASSSPPLTPGYEQYF.

This clone has only a few counts. The chain couples TRBV7-6 to TRBJ2-2, with 9 nucleotides matching TRBD1. The germline gives CDR1 SGHVS, CDR2 FNYEAQ. The trim removed 1 base at V and 12 bases at J, leaving 9 bases unmatched. This CDR3 is 15 amino acids long. Here the CDR3 reads CASSLVGDRVPKLFF. Here the CDR3 DNA reads TGTGCCAGCAGCTTAGTTGGGGACAGGGTGCCGAAGCTGTTTTTT.

The genes are TRBV5-1 and TRBJ1-1; D not resolved. Trimming cost V 5 bases and J 6 bases, with 17 bases left between them. The germline V gene has CDR1 SGHRS and CDR2 YFSETQ. The CDR3 runs to 14 residues. The CDR3 coding sequence is TGCGCCAGCAGTAATTTACCGGGTACGGCTGAAGCTTTCTTT. Its protein product is CASSNLPGTAEAFF.

V usage is TRBV6-5 and J usage is TRBJ2-7, with 8 bases lining up with TRBD2. The CDR3 covers 14 residues. From germline, CDR1 is MNHEY and CDR2 SVGAGI. J lost 6 bases, V lost 6 bases, and 10 bases had no gene match. DNA of the CDR3: TGTGCCAGCAGACCCTCCGGGACTAGTTTCGAGCAGTACTTC. It specifies CASRPSGTSFEQYF.

This clone was seen a handful of times. The rearrangement links TRBV5-1 to TRBJ2-1; 7 nucleotides match TRBD2. The CDR3 consists of 15 residues. J lost 6 bases, V lost 0 bases, and 6 bases had no gene match. Germline V gene lookup returns CDR1 SGHRS and CDR2 YFSETQ. CDR3 protein: CASSLGWTSPNEQFF. CDR3 nucleotide sequence: TGCGCCAGCAGCTTGGGCTGGACTAGTCCCAATGAGCAGTTCTTC.

The J gene is TRBJ2-1, the V gene TRBV30; TRBD2 aligns across 10 bases. With 3 bases clipped from V and 7 bases from J, the junction kept 9 bases outside the gene matches. This CDR3 is built from 15 residues. Germline CDR1 is GTSNPN and CDR2 is SVGIG (reference sequence). The CDR3, as DNA: TGTGCCTGGAGCCTCCTAGCGGGAGCCGGGAATGAGCAGTTCTTC. This encodes CAWSLLAGAGNEQFF.

The V and J genes are TRBV11-2 and TRBJ2-7; TRBD1 aligns across 10 bases. Per the germline V gene, CDR1 is SGHAT and CDR2 is FQNNGV. This CDR3 has 15 amino acids. V gave up 0 bases and J gave up 9 bases; unmatched junction bases: 8. CDR3 nucleotide sequence: TGTGCCAGCAGCTTAGAATTAGGGGACAGGGGACCGCAGTACTTC. It specifies CASSLELGDRGPQYF.